This T cell receptor beta chain was profiled in a study of neurological immune-mediated disorders. This clonotype was counted ten times or more. Its antigen is still unknown. TCRdb redid the calling of the 5' RACE reads with MiXCR, one entry per CDR3 protein. The table includes more than 35,000 distinct CDR3 sequences, about 6% detected once. Germline V gene sequence: CDR1 SGHRS, CDR2 YFSETQ. The CDR3 contains 16 residues. The J segment lost 5 bases and the V segment lost 1 base, leaving 6 bases of the junction unmatched. The study's findings and limits: None of the CDR3 amino acid sequences in expanded clones turned up in more than one subject, which points to private repertoires in all groups.

For the sorted libraries, fewer than 1.3 million CD4+ or CD8+ T cells were used. The sequencing sample was made of CD4+ T cells from blood. The chain has TRBV5-1 and TRBJ2-2; TRBD1 matches 9 bases. This TCR came from a woman in her 40s in good health. The CDR3: CASSLSPGQGTGELFF. CDR3 nucleotides: TGCGCCAGCAGCTTGTCCCCGGGACAGGGTACCGGGGAGCTGTTTTTT.